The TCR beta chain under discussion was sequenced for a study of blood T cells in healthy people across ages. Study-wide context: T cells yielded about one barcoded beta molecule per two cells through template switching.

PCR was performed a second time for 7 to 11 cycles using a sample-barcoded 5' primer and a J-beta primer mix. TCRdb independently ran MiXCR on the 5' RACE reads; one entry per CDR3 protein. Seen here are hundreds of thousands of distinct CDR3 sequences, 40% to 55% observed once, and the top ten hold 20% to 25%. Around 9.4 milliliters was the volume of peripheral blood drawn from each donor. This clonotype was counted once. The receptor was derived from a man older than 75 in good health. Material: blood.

The CDR3 protein is CASSLKGVPPSKYNEQFF. In DNA form, the CDR3 reads TGTGCCAGCAGCTTAAAGGGGGTTCCCCCCAGCAAATACAATGAGCAGTTCTTC. This chain connects TRBV7-3 to TRBJ2-1; tentative D call: TRBD1 (6 bases). The germline CDR1 and CDR2 sequences are SGHTA and FQGTGA. The CDR3 has 18 amino acids. The V gene lost 1 base and the J gene lost 4 bases, with 20 bases spanning the gap.